This T cell receptor (beta chain) was identified during a study of blood T cell repertoires in COVID-19. Sequencing was performed with immunoSEQ multiplex PCR; in TCRdb, only in-frame clones are kept and a portion is missing. The table lists 180,000 or so clones, 75% to 90% of them singletons, with approximately 8.9% in the top ten. Per the germline V gene, CDR1 is MDHEN and CDR2 is SYDVKM. V was pared by 6 bases and J by 8 bases, with 5 bases of the junction left unmatched. This CDR3 is built from 12 residues. Sequencing was performed on peripheral blood. The chain couples TRBV28 to TRBJ1-2; 8 bases line up with TRBD1. This clonotype was sampled from a woman aged 55-70 years with acute or convalescent COVID-19. The CDR3 loop reads CASRQTGDGYTF. The CDR3 DNA reads as TGTGCCAGCAGGCAGACAGGGGACGGCTACACCTTC.